The next 27 T cell receptor beta chains were all read from a single sample in a study of control samples from healthy donors and cancer patients. TCRdb keeps only in-frame clones here, not all; method: immunoSEQ multiplex PCR. The sample yields approximately 86,000 clones, around nine tenths seen once. The sample comprised blood. The receptor set was obtained from a man aged 25-40 years in good health.

The gene calls are TRBV19 and TRBJ1-2, with D perhaps matching TRBD1 (6 bases). Trimming left V 3 bases short and J 4 bases short, with 12 bases between. The V gene's germline CDR1 is LNHDA and CDR2 SQIVND (reference sequence). The length of the CDR3 is 14 residues. The CDR3 reads CASSIEQGGYGYTF. Here the CDR3 DNA reads TGTGCCAGTAGTATTGAACAGGGTGGCTATGGCTACACCTTC.

This chain joins TRBV30 and TRBJ2-7; D tentatively fits TRBD1 or TRBD2 (5 bases each). Germline CDR1 reads GTSNPN; CDR2 reads SVGIG (reference sequence). CDR3 length: 15 amino acids. Trimming left V 0 bases short and J 3 bases short, with 15 bases between. The CDR3 sequence: CAWSVLEGRGYEQYF. The CDR3 DNA reads as TGTGCCTGGAGTGTACTTGAGGGACGGGGCTACGAGCAGTACTTC.

V and J are TRBV19 and TRBJ2-3; D is unresolved. Trimming removed 2 bases at V and 6 bases at J, with 12 bases between. This CDR3 is 14 amino acids long. Germline lookup yields CDR1 LNHDA and CDR2 SQIVND (reference sequence). CDR3 sequence (DNA): TGTGCCAGTAGTATAATTGGTGGGTCGGATACGCAGTATTTT. Translating gives CASSIIGGSDTQYF.

This clone was observed a few times. This chain connects TRBV2 to TRBJ1-5; D is unclear. The germline V gene has CDR1 SNHLY and CDR2 FYNNEI. The V gene lost 7 bases and the J gene lost 3 bases, with 10 bases spanning the gap. This CDR3 contains 13 residues. CDR3 sequence: CASIRGPNQPQHF. In DNA, the CDR3 is TGTGCCAGCATTCGAGGGCCCAATCAGCCCCAGCATTTT.

A single count supports this clone. The V call is TRBV25-1, the J call TRBJ1-2, with D tentatively TRBD1 (6 bases). CDR1 is MGHDK, CDR2 SYGVNS, per germline. Trimming took off 4 bases at V and 8 bases at J, with 26 bases between the two ends. The CDR3 totals 17 residues. The CDR3 sequence is CASSAPENRPGVRGYTF. The CDR3 nucleotides read TGTGCCAGCAGTGCCCCGGAGAACCGGCCAGGGGTACGCGGCTACACCTTC.

V gene TRBV3-1 (or the pseudogene TRBV3-2) combines with J gene TRBJ1-2; D not certain. Trimming took off 4 bases at V and 5 bases at J, with 8 bases between the two ends. The CDR3 length is 12 residues. CDR1 LGHDT and CDR2 YNNKEL come from the germline V gene (reference sequence). CDR3 DNA: TGTGCCAGCAGCCTCGGACGATATGGCTACACCTTC. Encoded protein: CASSLGRYGYTF.

This clone has just a few counts. The chain carries TRBV3-1 (or the pseudogene TRBV3-2) and TRBJ1-3, with D possibly being TRBD1 (5 bases). The CDR3 has 14 residues. V shed 1 base and J shed 7 bases, with 11 bases lying between them. The germline gives CDR1 LGHDT, CDR2 YNNKEL (reference sequence). Written as DNA, the CDR3 is TGTGCCAGCAGCCAAGGCGGGGCGGGGAACACCATATATTTT. Translated: CASSQGGAGNTIYF.

The rearrangement uses TRBV25-1 and TRBJ1-2; TRBD1 might be the D (5 bases). CDR1 and CDR2 (germline): MGHDK, SYGVNS. V gave up 2 bases and J gave up 8 bases, with 12 bases separating them. This CDR3 comprises 13 residues. The CDR3 DNA sequence: TGTGCCAGCAGTGAACAGGGTAGTAGCGGCTACACCTTC. Its translation is CASSEQGSSGYTF.

The chain uses TRBV6-5 and TRBJ1-2; 9 bases are a match to TRBD1. Germline CDR1 MNHEY, CDR2 SVGAGI. The V gene end was trimmed by 5 bases and the J gene end by 12 bases; junction bases not matched to a gene: 13. CDR3 size: 14 residues. The CDR3 coding sequence is TGTGCCAGCAGTCTCCTGGGGACAGGGTCTTCGAACACCTTC. This encodes CASSLLGTGSSNTF.

This chain joins TRBV9 and TRBJ2-2; no firm D call. Looked up from germline, CDR1 is SGDLS and CDR2 is YYNGEE. The CDR3 contains 12 residues. The V end lost 4 bases, the J end lost 3 bases, and 4 bases lay between the germline ends. Written as DNA, the CDR3 is TGTGCCAGCAGCAGGGACACCGGGGAGCTGTTTTTT. This codes for CASSRDTGELFF.

The gene calls are TRBV5-1 and TRBJ1-5, with D possibly TRBD1 on 5 matching bases. Per the germline V gene, CDR1 is SGHRS and CDR2 is YFSETQ. Trimming removed 2 bases from V and 2 bases from J, with 17 bases in between. The length of the CDR3 is 17 residues. CDR3 residues: CASSLPPLGGGNQPQHF. The CDR3 bases are TGCGCCAGCAGCTTACCCCCCCTCGGGGGGGGCAATCAGCCCCAGCATTTT.

The V and J genes are TRBV4-1 and TRBJ2-5; D gene unclear. V lost 0 bases, J lost 5 bases, and 7 bases lay in between. The CDR3 spans 13 residues. CDR1 is MGHRA and CDR2 is YSYEKL in the germline V gene. The CDR3 protein is CASSQERWETQYF. CDR3 nucleotides: TGCGCCAGCAGCCAAGAAAGGTGGGAGACCCAGTACTTC.

The V and J genes are TRBV2 and TRBJ2-5; no definite D call. Trimming took 8 bases from V and 0 from J, leaving 7 bases between them. Per germline, CDR1 SNHLY and CDR2 FYNNEI. The CDR3 runs to 12 residues. The CDR3 coding sequence is TGTGCCAGCTACACACACCAAGAGACCCAGTACTTC. The encoded protein is CASYTHQETQYF.

This rearrangement joins TRBV27 to TRBJ2-3, with D hard to call. The CDR3 is 14 amino acids. V was pared by 4 bases and J by 0 bases, with 8 bases between. Germline V gene sequence: CDR1 MNHEY, CDR2 SMNVEV (reference sequence). CDR3 sequence reads: CASSSSSSTDTQYF. For the CDR3, the DNA is TGTGCCAGCAGTTCAAGCTCTAGCACAGATACGCAGTATTTT.

In DNA, the CDR3 is TGTGCCAGCTCAGCGGGACGCCCGAGCTCCTACAATGAGCAGTTCTTC. Amino acids: CASSAGRPSSYNEQFF. This sequence joins TRBV18 and TRBJ2-1, with a weak D call TRBD2 (6 bases). Germline V gene sequence: CDR1 KGHSH, CDR2 LQKENI. The germline V and J ends were trimmed by 5 bases and 0 bases, with 14 bases remaining between them. The CDR3 consists of 16 residues.

The count of this clone is one. The J gene is TRBJ2-5, the V gene TRBV18; 7 bases match TRBD2. The CDR3 spans 12 residues. Germline V CDR1 and CDR2: KGHSH, LQKENI. J gave up 7 bases and V 8 bases, and 7 bases lay outside the gene matches. DNA of the CDR3: TGTGCCAGCGCCACTAGCGAGGGGACCCAGTACTTC. This gives the protein CASATSEGTQYF. Full variable domain (remainder filled in from reference TRBV18 and TRBJ2-5): NAGVMQNPRHLVRRRGQEARLRCSPMKGHSHVYWYRQLPEEGLKFMVYLQKENIIDESGMPKERFSAEFPKEGPSILRIQQVVRGDSAAYFCASATSEGTQYFGPGTRLLVL.

The chain combines TRBV12-3 or TRBV12-4 with TRBJ2-1; the D gene is possibly TRBD1 (5 bases). Deletions cut 6 bases from V and 12 bases from J, with 12 bases between. There are 11 residues in the CDR3. DNA of the CDR3: TGTGCCAGCAGCCCTTCAGGGATGCAGTTCTTC. It encodes CASSPSGMQFF.

The gene calls are TRBV24-1 and TRBJ1-2, with 7 bases identical to TRBD1. Germline V gene sequence: CDR1 KGHDR, CDR2 SFDVKD. V was clipped by 9 bases and J by 0 bases; unmatched bases: 6. This CDR3 region has 14 residues. The CDR3 sequence is CATAPGQSNYGYTF. DNA for the CDR3: TGTGCCACCGCGCCGGGACAGTCTAACTATGGCTACACCTTC.

This clone was seen only once. The chain is built from TRBV30 and TRBJ1-6; D unresolved. The CDR3 is made up of 12 amino acids. Germline V gene sequence: CDR1 GTSNPN, CDR2 SVGIG (reference sequence). V was shortened by 3 bases and J by 7 bases, with 7 bases between the two germline ends. This CDR3 reads CAWSLANSPLHF. The DNA for the CDR3 is TGTGCCTGGAGCCTGGCGAATTCACCCCTCCACTTT.

This sequence joins TRBV7-8 and TRBJ2-7; 15 bases are shared with TRBD2. Trimming cost V 5 bases and J 10 bases; bases outside gene matches: 9. CDR3 length: 15 amino acids. Germline CDR1 reads SGHVS; CDR2 reads FQNEAQ. The CDR3 DNA sequence: TGTGCCAGCAGCCCGGGGACTAGCGGGGGGCCGGGTCAGTACTTC. It translates to CASSPGTSGGPGQYF.

V gene TRBV28 combines with J gene TRBJ1-1; D unclear. This CDR3 spans 11 amino acids. V lost 10 bases and J lost 5, with 11 bases in between. Germline CDR1 reads MDHEN; CDR2 reads SYDVKM. Here the CDR3 DNA reads TGTGCCATCCTAACGGGGACTGAAGCTTTCTTT. Protein sequence: CAILTGTEAFF.

The chain couples TRBV19 to TRBJ1-2, with no clear D. The CDR3 is 13 residues long. Trimming shortened V by 3 bases and J by 3 bases, and 8 bases separated the two germline ends. Germline V CDR1 and CDR2: LNHDA, SQIVND (reference sequence). Here the CDR3 reads CASSIVGDYGYTF. In nucleotides, the CDR3 is TGTGCCAGTAGTATCGTTGGAGACTATGGCTACACCTTC.

This chain uses TRBV5-1 with TRBJ2-1, with TRBD2 identical over 9 bases. V lost 3 bases and J lost 5; bases outside the gene matches: 6. CDR1 is SGHRS and CDR2 is YFSETQ in the germline V gene. The CDR3 is made up of 15 amino acids. The CDR3 loop reads CASSWLAGVNNEQFF. For the CDR3, the DNA is TGCGCCAGCAGCTGGTTAGCGGGGGTGAACAATGAGCAGTTCTTC.

The chain links TRBV5-1 to TRBJ2-1; 7 bases line up with TRBD1. Trimming cost V 3 bases and J 1 base; bases outside gene matches: 4. The CDR3 spans 15 residues. Germline V lookup: CDR1 SGHRS, CDR2 YFSETQ. CDR3 sequence reads: CASSWTGGSYNEQFF. The DNA of the CDR3 is TGCGCCAGCAGCTGGACAGGCGGTTCCTACAATGAGCAGTTCTTC.

The chain joins TRBV5-1 to TRBJ2-3; the match to TRBD2 covers 8 bases. There are 15 residues in the CDR3. V shed 2 bases, J shed 4 bases, and the junction held 6 bases outside the gene matches. Germline V gene lookup returns CDR1 SGHRS and CDR2 YFSETQ. In nucleotides, the CDR3 is TGCGCCAGCAGCTTTTTCGGCGGGGGGTCAGATACGCAGTATTTT. It encodes CASSFFGGGSDTQYF.

The V gene is TRBV27, the J gene TRBJ1-5; D is ambiguous. Trimming stripped 0 bases from V and 1 base from J, with 10 bases between. The CDR3 runs 16 residues. CDR1 and CDR2 (germline): MNHEY, SMNVEV (reference sequence). This CDR3 reads CASSLSAKRSNQPQHF. The CDR3 DNA reads as TGTGCCAGCAGTTTATCGGCCAAGAGAAGCAATCAGCCCCAGCATTTT.

The genes are TRBV18 and TRBJ1-4; D gene unclear. This CDR3 contains 17 residues. V lost 3 bases to trimming and J lost 8 bases, with 22 bases between them. Germline V gives CDR1 KGHSH, CDR2 LQKENI. CDR3 loop: CASSPNAAREIGEKLFF. The DNA for the CDR3 is TGTGCCAGCTCACCGAACGCGGCTAGGGAAATCGGCGAAAAACTGTTTTTT.